This T cell receptor beta chain was recovered during a study of long-term antiretroviral therapy in people with HIV. Study conclusions and caveats: After ART, diversity increased yet remained lower than transplant donor controls. Blood dating 2004 to 2017 may reflect older ART regimens.

As to this clone: Antigen specificity is unknown.

Researchers report immunoSEQ v3.0 was run at survey level. About 35,000-50,000 T-cell genomes per sample were the sequencing target. Produced via immunoSEQ multiplex PCR; TCRdb's table is partial and in-frame only. The sample shows about 20,000 clones, about 80% of them seen only once. This CDR3 contains 15 residues. Trimming at V came to 3 bases and at J to 3 bases, leaving 8 bases not matched to a gene. The germline V gene encodes CDR1 LNHDA and CDR2 SQIVND (reference sequence). This clonotype originated in a woman aged 40 to 50 with HIV. The material sequenced was unsorted PBMCs, taken 0.2 years after starting antiretroviral therapy. The J gene is TRBJ2-7, the V gene TRBV19; 7 bases map to TRBD2. The CDR3, as DNA: TGTGCCAGTAGTATGAGTCAGGGAGGGTTCTACGAGCAGTACTTC. This sequence encodes CASSMSQGGFYEQYF.